This T cell receptor (beta chain) was documented in a study of T cells in Graves' hyperthyroidism and ophthalmopathy (dated by TCRdb to the late 2010s). With respect to the entire study: Peripheral blood samples were taken at the time of initial diagnosis, prior to any treatment. A discovery cohort of around 98 patients, roughly 40 with Graves' ophthalmopathy and approximately 55 with stable Graves' hyperthyroidism, was used to find distinguishing TCR V-J signatures. Prospective prediction of ophthalmopathy was tested in an independent validation cohort of 18 to 20 hyperthyroidism patients and some 17 patients who later progressed to ophthalmopathy. The 95 to 100 discovery patients were randomly divided into training and test sets at a 7:3 ratio. The study also compared thyroid tissue and blood T-cell repertoires from several Graves' hyperthyroidism patients. After sampling, hyperthyroidism patients received methimazole starting at 30 mg daily, and ophthalmopathy patients received high-dose intravenous methylprednisolone. According to the paper, TCR Vbeta CDR3 sequencing was carried out on some 130 peripheral blood samples, which came from 40 to 45 ophthalmopathy, around 74 hyperthyroidism and around 17 progressor patients.

Overall study outcomes, separate from this receptor: Most expanded thyroid clonotypes (frequency above 0.001) were also detected in blood, a finding suggesting that blood repertoires may reflect thyroid immune responses. In validation, the model predicted progression to ophthalmopathy a median of 6.5 months before onset, with around 70% sensitivity and 72.22% specificity. No statistical method was used to fix the sample size in advance, and group allocation was not hidden from the investigators. A 13 V-J signature model separated ophthalmopathy from stable hyperthyroidism, with around 90% sensitivity and approximately 81% specificity in cross-validation and 80%/75% in testing.

Stable Graves' hyperthyroidism was defined as the absence of progression to ophthalmopathy over 18 months of follow-up. The hyperthyroidism patients were between 18 and 65 years old and newly diagnosed, with a disease duration of less than 2 months. Patients with uncontrolled infections, other autoimmune diseases, pregnancy or lactation were excluded. Diagnoses relied on clinical symptoms, serum thyroxine and TRAb, thyroid ultrasound and orbital computed tomography. PBMCs were isolated from 7.5 to 10 ml of fresh peripheral blood by Ficoll-Paque density gradient centrifugation. Trizol reagent was used to extract total RNA, and RNA quality was then checked on an Agilent 2100 Bioanalyzer. The TCR beta CDR3 regions were amplified from RNA transcripts. The first round of RT-PCR for the TCR CDR3 was performed with the HTBI primer set and the Qiagen OneStep RT-PCR kit. The libraries were constructed in a second round of multiplex PCR and then size-selected and purified. Libraries were sequenced paired-end with 100 bp reads on an Illumina HiSeq2000. On the study's bioinformatics: SOAPnuke was used to process the raw data, with reads discarded if the reads contained adapters or uncalled bases, had a mean Phred below 15, or lacked an exact constant-primer or identifier match. COPE v1.2.5 was used to merge the high-quality paired reads, and each unique nucleotide sequence was defined as a clonotype. MiTCR v1.1 was used to align the clonotypes against IMGT TRBV, TRBD and TRBJ reference segments. The analysis included only V-J combinations with a frequency above 0.0001, which together covered around 99% of the repertoires. The TCS score was defined as F50 (clonal expansion) divided by E x V (chaos), with BLOSUM62-based TCRdist calculated between CDR3 peptides within each V-J. Welch's t-statistics and random forest reduced around 520 V-J features to 13, which were used in a naive Bayes classifier (R e1071). Thyroid-blood repertoire similarity was quantified with the Morisita-Horn index. TCRdb's own reprocessing of the public reads used fastp at Q25 and MiXCR and kept productive beta chains. Each entry is one CDR3 protein sequence, shown with its most common DNA and genes. These V and J calls derive from TCRdb rather than the authors' analysis. The sample profile shows around 800,000 distinct CDR3 sequences; about two fifths of them were found once. The top ten hold 8.9% of the sample.

The germline V gene encodes CDR1 SGDLS and CDR2 YYNGEE. The cysteine opens and the phenylalanine closes a CDR3 of 20 amino acids. Only the CDR3 part of the read is kept: 60 bases, read in frame from the first base. Relative to germline, V is 2 bases shorter and J is 1 base shorter, with 27 bases between their ends. This clonotype occurred a few times. Its antigen is currently not known. No base quality values were provided; no much bigger clone lies one nucleotide off. This TCR was recovered from a man aged 18 to 29 with Graves' hyperthyroidism. Recombination joined TRBV9 with TRBJ1-2; a tentative D match to TRBD1 spans 6 bases. The sample taken for sequencing was blood. In nucleotide form, the sequence is TGTGCCAGCAGCGTCCCCCGGGGGGGCAGACCCCATCTCCTTAACTATGGCTACACCTTC. The translation is CASSVPRGGRPHLLNYGYTF. With the rest looked up from the reference TRBV9 and TRBJ1-2 genes rather than sequenced, the full variable domain is DSGVTQTPKHLITATGQRVTLRCSPRSGDLSVYWYQQSLDQGLQFLIQYYNGEERAKGNILERFSAQQFPDLHSELNLSSLELGDSALYFCASSVPRGGRPHLLNYGYTFGSGTRLTVV.